This is a list of T cell receptor beta chains from one sample in a study of blood T cell repertoires in COVID-19. The data were produced by immunoSEQ multiplex PCR, yet TCRdb's version contains in-frame clones alone and is incomplete. The sample has about 40,000 clones, 75% to 85% seen once; the top ten hold about 27%. The sequencing sample was made of peripheral blood. The receptor source for this set is a man older than 75 with acute or convalescent COVID-19. Each CDR3 is given with its conserved first and last residue. D genes are given only for firm matches. Expanded clones are given a class, and other clones once, few, many or no size at all.

j_gene | v_gene | d_gene | len | abundance | CDR3nt | CDR3aa
TRBJ1-2 | TRBV5-5 | - | 14 | - | TGTGCCAGCAGCCCAGTTGAATCTCTCTATGGCTACACCTTC | CASSPVESLYGYTF
TRBJ2-5 | TRBV6-6 | - | 14 | - | TGTGCCAGCACCAAAGACACGTACCAAGAGACCCAGTACTTC | CASTKDTYQETQYF
TRBJ2-1 | TRBV5-1 | TRBD1 | 15 | - | TGCGCCAGCAGCTTGCTGGGACAGGGGGCGTATGAGCAGTTCTTC | CASSLLGQGAYEQFF
TRBJ2-5 | TRBV14 | TRBD2 | 17 | - | TGTGCCAGCAGCCAGAGTTTTGGGACTAGCGTTTGGGAGACCCAGTACTTC | CASSQSFGTSVWETQYF
TRBJ2-1 | TRBV15 | TRBD1 | 16 | once | TGTGCCACCAGCGGGAGGGGACAGGGGGCCGGAAATGAGCAGTTCTTC | CATSGRGQGAGNEQFF
TRBJ2-7 | TRBV27 | TRBD2 | 16 | many | TGTGCCAGCAGTGAAGGACTAGCGGGGCTCTCCTACGAGCAGTACTTC | CASSEGLAGLSYEQYF
TRBJ1-1 | TRBV5-1 | TRBD1 | 15 | few | TGCGCCAGCAGCTCAACATCCCAGGGGGGAACTGAAGCTTTCTTT | CASSSTSQGGTEAFF
TRBJ2-5 | TRBV11-2 | TRBD1 | 14 | - | TGTGCCAGCAGCTCGGGGACAGGGTCAGAGACCCAGTACTTC | CASSSGTGSETQYF
TRBJ2-3 | TRBV6-1 | - | 17 | - | TGTGCCAGCAGTGAAAACGTGGGAGGGGGTGGGACAGATACGCAGTATTTT | CASSENVGGGGTDTQYF
TRBJ2-2 | TRBV6-1 | TRBD1 | 18 | - | TGTGCCAGCAGTGCTTCTTTCCCGGGGACAGCCTTCACCGGGGAGCTGTTTTTT | CASSASFPGTAFTGELFF
TRBJ2-2 | TRBV9 | TRBD1 | 15 | - | TGTGCCAGCAGCGGAGGACAGGGATACACCGGGGAGCTGTTTTTT | CASSGGQGYTGELFF
TRBJ2-6 | TRBV19 | - | 18 | - | TGTGCCAGTAGTATGCCTTATAACAGGGAAACCGGGGCCAACGTCCTGACTTTC | CASSMPYNRETGANVLTF
TRBJ2-5 | TRBV5-8 | TRBD2 | 13 | - | TGTGCCAGCAGAGGGACTAGCGCAGAGACCCAGTACTTC | CASRGTSAETQYF
TRBJ1-2 | TRBV6-1 | - | 16 | - | TGTGCCAGCAGTGAATCAGGGGCAATAGTACTATATGGCTACACCTTC | CASSESGAIVLYGYTF
TRBJ2-7 | TRBV6-7 | - | 11 | once | TGTGCCCAGAATTGGTCCTACGAGCAGTACTTC | CAQNWSYEQYF
TRBJ2-3 | TRBV19 | - | 16 | - | TGTGCCAGTAGTATAGAAAACTATCGTAGCACAGATACGCAGTATTTT | CASSIENYRSTDTQYF
TRBJ1-1 | TRBV4-1 | TRBD1 | 15 | - | TGCGCCAGCAGCCAAGCTCCGGCAGGGGGCACTGAAGCTTTCTTT | CASSQAPAGGTEAFF
TRBJ2-7 | TRBV3-1/TRBV3-2 | - | 12 | - | TGTGCCAGCAGCCAAGTAGCCTACGAGCAGTACTTC | CASSQVAYEQYF
TRBJ1-5 | TRBV25-1 | TRBD1 | 12 | - | TGTGCCAGCACCCAGGGGGATCAGCCCCAGCATTTT | CASTQGDQPQHF
TRBJ1-5 | TRBV7-6 | - | 20 | once | TGTGCCAGCAGCTTAGAACAGGCTGAAGGGAGGAGAGAGTTCTATCAGCCCCAGCATTTT | CASSLEQAEGRREFYQPQHF
TRBJ1-2 | TRBV11-2 | - | 16 | - | TGTGCCAGCAGCCCCGGTATTAGGGACGGGAGCTATGGCTACACCTTC | CASSPGIRDGSYGYTF
TRBJ1-1 | TRBV27 | TRBD1 | 14 | once | TGTGCCAGCAGTCCGGACAGGTTGAACACTGAAGCTTTCTTT | CASSPDRLNTEAFF
TRBJ2-1 | TRBV2 | TRBD2 | 14 | - | TGTGCCAGCAGTGCCAATTCGCGGGGGGGTAAGGAGTTCTTC | CASSANSRGGKEFF
TRBJ2-7 | TRBV1 | - | 14 | - | TGCACCAGCAGCCAACAGGGGGCCTCCTACGAGCAGTACTTC | CTSSQQGASYEQYF
TRBJ2-3 | TRBV10-3 | TRBD2 | 16 | - | TGTGCCATCAGTGAGCCCGGACTAGCGGGAGGAGATACGCAGTATTTT | CAISEPGLAGGDTQYF
TRBJ1-1 | TRBV10-3 | TRBD1 | 17 | - | TGTGCCATCAGTCCTGGCTGGCAGGGGGCACTAAACACTGAAGCTTTCTTT | CAISPGWQGALNTEAFF
TRBJ1-1 | TRBV29-1 | - | 13 | - | TGCAGCGTGCTTTCCCCGGGGAACACTGAAGCTTTCTTT | CSVLSPGNTEAFF
TRBJ1-2 | TRBV27 | TRBD1 | 14 | - | TGTGCCAGCAGTTTATTACAGGGGGCGGGAGACTACACCTTC | CASSLLQGAGDYTF
TRBJ2-5 | TRBV9 | TRBD1 | 14 | - | TGTGCCAGCAGCCGGGACAGGGCCAGTGAGACCCAGTACTTC | CASSRDRASETQYF
TRBJ1-3 | TRBV9 | - | 13 | - | TGTGCCAGCAGAGGGAGCTCTGGAAACACCATATATTTT | CASRGSSGNTIYF
TRBJ2-7 | TRBV19 | - | 14 | - | TGTGCCAGTAGTTTACAGGGTTTCTCCTACGAGCAGTACTTC | CASSLQGFSYEQYF
TRBJ1-5 | TRBV6-5 | - | 14 | - | TGTGCCAGCCGAGGGGCCGGACAGAATCAGCCCCAGCATTTT | CASRGAGQNQPQHF
TRBJ2-2 | TRBV5-6 | - | 15 | - | TGTGCCAGCAGCTTGATAGGGGTAAACACCGGGGAGCTGTTTTTT | CASSLIGVNTGELFF
TRBJ2-1 | TRBV20-1 | TRBD2 | 14 | - | TGCAGTGCTAGTTCGCGGGAGGGCCGGAATGAGCAGTTCTTC | CSASSREGRNEQFF
TRBJ1-1 | TRBV3-1/TRBV3-2 | TRBD1 | 13 | - | TGTGCCAGCAGCCCCGCAGGGGGAACTGAAGCTTTCTTT | CASSPAGGTEAFF
TRBJ2-5 | TRBV6-1 | - | 13 | once | TGTGCCAGCAGTGAAGGGGCTAAAGAGACCCAGTACTTC | CASSEGAKETQYF
TRBJ2-7 | TRBV19 | - | 13 | few | TGTGCCAGTGGTGCGGGGTTTAGCTACGAGCAGTACTTC | CASGAGFSYEQYF
TRBJ2-7 | TRBV15 | TRBD2 | 15 | - | TGTGCCACCAGCAGGGGGGGGACTAGGACCTACGAGCAGTACTTC | CATSRGGTRTYEQYF
TRBJ2-1 | TRBV7-2 | - | 12 | - | TGTGCCACCACCGGGGGTCTCAATGAGCAGTTCTTC | CATTGGLNEQFF